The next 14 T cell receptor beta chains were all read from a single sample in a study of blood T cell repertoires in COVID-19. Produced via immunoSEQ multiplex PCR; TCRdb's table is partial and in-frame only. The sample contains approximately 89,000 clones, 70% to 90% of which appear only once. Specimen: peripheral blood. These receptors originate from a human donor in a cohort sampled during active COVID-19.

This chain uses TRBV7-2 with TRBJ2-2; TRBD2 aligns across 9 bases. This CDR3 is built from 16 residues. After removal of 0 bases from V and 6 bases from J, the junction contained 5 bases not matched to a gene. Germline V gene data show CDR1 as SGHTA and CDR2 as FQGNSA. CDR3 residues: CASSLAGGGAPGELFF. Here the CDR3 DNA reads TGTGCCAGCAGCTTAGCGGGCGGGGGGGCCCCCGGGGAGCTGTTTTTT.

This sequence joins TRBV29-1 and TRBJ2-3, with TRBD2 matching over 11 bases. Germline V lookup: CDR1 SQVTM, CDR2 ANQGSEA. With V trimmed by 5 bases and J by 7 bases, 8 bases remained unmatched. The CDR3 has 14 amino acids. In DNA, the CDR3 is TGCAGCGTTTCCCCTAGCGGGGGGACAAATACGCAGTATTTT. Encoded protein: CSVSPSGGTNTQYF.

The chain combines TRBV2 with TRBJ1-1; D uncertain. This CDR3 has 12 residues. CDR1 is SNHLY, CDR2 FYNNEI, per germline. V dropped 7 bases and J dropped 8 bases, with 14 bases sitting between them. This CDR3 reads CASTPRREEAFF. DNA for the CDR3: TGTGCCAGCACCCCGAGGAGGGAAGAAGCTTTCTTT.

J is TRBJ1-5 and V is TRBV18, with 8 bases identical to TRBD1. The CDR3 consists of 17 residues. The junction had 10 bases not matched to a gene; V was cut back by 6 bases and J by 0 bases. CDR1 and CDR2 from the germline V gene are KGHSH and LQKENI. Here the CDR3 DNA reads TGTGCCAGCTCCCGGGACAGGAGCCTATATAGCAATCAGCCCCAGCATTTT. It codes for CASSRDRSLYSNQPQHF.

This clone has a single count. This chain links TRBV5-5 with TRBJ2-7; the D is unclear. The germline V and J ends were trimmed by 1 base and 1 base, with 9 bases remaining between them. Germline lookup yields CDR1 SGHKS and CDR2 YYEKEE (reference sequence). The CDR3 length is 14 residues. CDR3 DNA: TGTGCCAGCAGCTTGTCGTACACATCCTACGAGCAGTACTTC. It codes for CASSLSYTSYEQYF.

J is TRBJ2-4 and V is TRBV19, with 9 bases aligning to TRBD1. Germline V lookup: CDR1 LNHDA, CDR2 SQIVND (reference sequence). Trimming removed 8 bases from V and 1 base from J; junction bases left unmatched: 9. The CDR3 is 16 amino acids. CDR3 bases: TGTGCCAGTCGGACAGGGGTGGAGGTTGCCAAAAACATTCAGTACTTC. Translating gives CASRTGVEVAKNIQYF.

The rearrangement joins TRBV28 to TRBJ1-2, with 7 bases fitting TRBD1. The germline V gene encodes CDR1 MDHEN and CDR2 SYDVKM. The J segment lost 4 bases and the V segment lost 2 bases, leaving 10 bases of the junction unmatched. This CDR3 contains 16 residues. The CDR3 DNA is TGTGCCAGCAGTTTAGGGTACAGGGGTTATAGCTATGGCTACACCTTC. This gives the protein CASSLGYRGYSYGYTF.

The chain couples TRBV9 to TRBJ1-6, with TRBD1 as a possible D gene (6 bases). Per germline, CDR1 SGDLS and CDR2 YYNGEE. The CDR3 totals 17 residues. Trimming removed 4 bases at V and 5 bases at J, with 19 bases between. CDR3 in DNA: TGTGCCAGCAGCCCCGTGGGGGGGGCGCTTAATAATTCACCCCTCCACTTT. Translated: CASSPVGGALNNSPLHF.

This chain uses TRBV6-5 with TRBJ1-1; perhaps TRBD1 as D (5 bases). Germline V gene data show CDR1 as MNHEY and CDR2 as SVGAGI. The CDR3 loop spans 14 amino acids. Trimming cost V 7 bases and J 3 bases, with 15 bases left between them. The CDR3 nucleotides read TGTGCCAGCACCTTCGGGCAGGGTGACACTGAAGCTTTCTTT. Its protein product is CASTFGQGDTEAFF.

This CDR3 is CASSLGGEWGYGYTF. CDR3 DNA: TGTGCCAGCAGCTTAGGGGGGGAGTGGGGTTATGGCTACACCTTC. The chain combines TRBV7-2 with TRBJ1-2; D might be TRBD1 (5 bases). Trimming pared 1 base from V and 5 bases from J, leaving 14 bases between. From germline, CDR1 is SGHTA and CDR2 FQGNSA. The CDR3 extends over 15 amino acids.

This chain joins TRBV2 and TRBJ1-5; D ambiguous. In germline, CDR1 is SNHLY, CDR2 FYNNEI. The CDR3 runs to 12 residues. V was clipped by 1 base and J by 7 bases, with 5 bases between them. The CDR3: CASSEGQQPQHF. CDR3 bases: TGTGCCAGCAGTGAAGGGCAACAGCCCCAGCATTTT.

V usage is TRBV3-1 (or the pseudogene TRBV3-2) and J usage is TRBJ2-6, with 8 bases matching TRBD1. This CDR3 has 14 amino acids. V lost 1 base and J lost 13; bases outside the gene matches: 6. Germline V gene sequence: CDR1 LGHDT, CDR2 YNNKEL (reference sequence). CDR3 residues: CASSQARGLLVLTF. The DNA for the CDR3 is TGTGCCAGCAGCCAAGCCAGGGGGCTCCTTGTCCTGACTTTC.

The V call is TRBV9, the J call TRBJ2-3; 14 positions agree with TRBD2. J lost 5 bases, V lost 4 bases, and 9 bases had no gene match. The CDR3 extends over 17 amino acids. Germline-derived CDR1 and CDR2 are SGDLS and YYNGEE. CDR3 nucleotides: TGTGCCAGCAGCCCCAAGACTAGCGGGGGGGCGAGAGATACGCAGTATTTT. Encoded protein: CASSPKTSGGARDTQYF. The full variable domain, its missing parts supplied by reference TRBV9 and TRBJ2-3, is DSGVTQTPKHLITATGQRVTLRCSPRSGDLSVYWYQQSLDQGLQFLIQYYNGEERAKGNILERFSAQQFPDLHSELNLSSLELGDSALYFCASSPKTSGGARDTQYFGPGTRLTVL.

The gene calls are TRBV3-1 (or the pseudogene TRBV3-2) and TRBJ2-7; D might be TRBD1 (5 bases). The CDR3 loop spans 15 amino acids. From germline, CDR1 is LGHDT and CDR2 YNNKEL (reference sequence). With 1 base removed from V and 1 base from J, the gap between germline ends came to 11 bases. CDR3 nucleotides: TGTGCCAGCAGCCAAGCCTCAGGGAAATCCTACGAGCAGTACTTC. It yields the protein CASSQASGKSYEQYF.